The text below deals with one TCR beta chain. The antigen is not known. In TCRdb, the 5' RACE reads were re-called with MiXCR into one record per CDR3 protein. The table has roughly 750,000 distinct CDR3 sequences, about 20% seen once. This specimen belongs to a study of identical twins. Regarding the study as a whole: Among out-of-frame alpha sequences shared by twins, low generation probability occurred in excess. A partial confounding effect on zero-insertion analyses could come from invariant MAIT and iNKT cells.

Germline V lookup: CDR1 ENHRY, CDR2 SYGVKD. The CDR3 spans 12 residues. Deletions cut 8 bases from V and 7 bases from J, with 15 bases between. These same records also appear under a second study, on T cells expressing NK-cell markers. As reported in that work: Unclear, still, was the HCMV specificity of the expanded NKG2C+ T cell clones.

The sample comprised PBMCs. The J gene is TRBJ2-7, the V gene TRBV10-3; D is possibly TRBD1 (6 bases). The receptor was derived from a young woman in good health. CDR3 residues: CAIAAGVDEQYF. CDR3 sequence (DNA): TGTGCCATCGCCGCAGGGGTAGATGAGCAGTACTTC.